This T cell receptor beta chain was identified during a study of identical twins. TCRdb re-called the 5' RACE reads with MiXCR, one entry per CDR3 protein. The data show roughly 690,000 distinct CDR3 sequences, with 6% to 6.5% seen just once and about 2% held by the top ten. Whole-study results and caveats: Out-of-frame alpha sequences shared by twins were enriched for low generation probability. Among monozygotic twins, out-of-frame TCR alpha sharing exceeded what models predicted. Memory repertoires lacked the insertion deficit that abundant cord blood beta clonotypes showed. Less excess twin sharing appeared in beta out-of-frame sequences.

With regard to this clonotype: What it binds is not known.

The V gene end was trimmed by 4 bases and the J gene end by 7 bases; junction bases not matched to a gene: 13. Germline V gives CDR1 LNHNV, CDR2 YYDKDF (reference sequence). The CDR3 length is 15 residues. This chain connects TRBV15 to TRBJ2-7; 7 nucleotides agree with TRBD1. Sequenced input: naive T cells sorted from blood. The origin of this receptor is a man aged 18 to 30 in good health. CDR3 bases: TGTGCCACCAGCACCACTATCGAGACAGGGAAGGAGCAGTACTTC. Protein product: CATSTTIETGKEQYF.